This T cell receptor beta chain was obtained from a study of shared clonotypes between healthy human individuals (dated by TCRdb to 2019 to 2021). The study in broad terms: Three men and two women, aged 18 to 49 years, made up the cohort. Blood TCR repertoires of roughly 5 healthy adults were deeply sequenced to estimate repertoire size and the extent of clonotype sharing between individuals. Libraries were prepared and TCR repertoires were sequenced by different laboratories using diverse techniques, in order to increase sequencing depth and limit assay-specific biases. Leukapheresis yielded between about 0.9 and 8.9 billion PBMCs per donor.

TCR CDR3 regions were amplified from genomic DNA by multiplex PCR using the deep immunoSEQ assay. Genomic DNA extracted from each cell subset was distributed evenly over all wells of several immunoSEQ 96-well plates, and each plate served as one replicate. For unsorted PBMC, around 290 ng of genomic DNA, equivalent to about 30,000 T cell genomes, went into each replicate PCR. Unsorted PBMC genomic DNA was sequenced across ten immunoSEQ deep assay plates. Purified libraries were quantified with a Qubit 3.0 fluorometer, sized on a Bioanalyzer 2100, and re-quantified with the KAPA Library Quantification kit. A separate single-read 150-cycle Illumina NextSeq 550 flow cell was used to sequence each immunoSEQ 96-well plate. Turning to the authors' computational methods: Because the immunoSEQ output included only junctional sequences and no quality scores, the filtering could not be the same as the filtering used for full-length reads. Sequences were annotated with PyIR, a Python wrapper for IgBLAST v1.9, and V/J genes and CDR3 were assigned using IMGT germline references. Reads were filtered out if the reads had weak V/J assignments (E-value above 1e-6), no CDR3, stop codons, out-of-frame junctions, or ambiguous translated residues. A V3J clonotype was defined by an identical inferred V gene, J gene, and CDR3 amino acid sequence. To compute the percentage overlap between repertoires, the number of shared unique clonotypes was divided by the size of the smaller repertoire. Three approaches were used to assess repertoire richness: RTK rarefaction, the Chao1 estimator, and Recon v2.1 estimates of unobserved clonotypes. In TCRdb, the immuneACCESS table is reduced to in-frame sequences with V and J assigned. These tables do not hold every clone; where another copy was compared, an unresolved V gene accounts for under half, and the others remain unexplained. V, J and clone size derive from that table, while D and trimming were established from the DNA sequence. Recorded for this sample are more than 450,000 clones; about four fifths of them occurred a single time. The top ten clonotypes cover about an eighth of the sample.

The donors were healthy, HIV-negative adults with no recently reported acute infections or vaccinations. Every donor was a Caucasian adult residing in Nashville, Tennessee, USA. For unsorted samples, around 90 million PBMCs were counted, and genomic DNA was extracted using the QIAamp DNA Blood Mini kit. Blood was obtained by leukapheresis, after which PBMCs were separated by Ficoll-Histopaque density gradient centrifugation and cryopreserved in liquid nitrogen vapor phase. Broad study findings and their caveats: Sampling was limited to blood, and TCR repertoires in tissue likely differ from TCR repertoires in blood. Based on pairwise subsampling, the degree of clonotype sharing among donors was expected to be affected by sequencing depth. The genetic and exposure-history diversity represented was limited by the small number of donors.

A note on this clone: Its specific antigen is unknown. Base qualities are not at hand, and no much larger clone is one base apart.

Reading from cysteine to phenylalanine, the CDR3 counts 14 amino acids. CDR3 DNA only is kept here, 42 bases in frame from base 1. Trimming leaves V shorter by 8 bases and J shorter by 2 bases, with the junction holding 8 bases beyond the gene matches. Taken from the germline V gene (reference sequence), the CDR1 and CDR2 loops are LNHDA and SQIVND. This TCR was sampled from a woman in her thirties or forties in good health. Some clones in this sample may be carry-over from other donors' samples. Sequenced: PBMCs. The chain was built from TRBV19 and TRBJ1-2; 7 bases in between match TRBD1. The CDR3 loop reads CASSPTGSNYGYTF. The nucleotide sequence reads TGTGCCAGTTCTCCGACAGGGTCCAACTATGGCTACACCTTC.